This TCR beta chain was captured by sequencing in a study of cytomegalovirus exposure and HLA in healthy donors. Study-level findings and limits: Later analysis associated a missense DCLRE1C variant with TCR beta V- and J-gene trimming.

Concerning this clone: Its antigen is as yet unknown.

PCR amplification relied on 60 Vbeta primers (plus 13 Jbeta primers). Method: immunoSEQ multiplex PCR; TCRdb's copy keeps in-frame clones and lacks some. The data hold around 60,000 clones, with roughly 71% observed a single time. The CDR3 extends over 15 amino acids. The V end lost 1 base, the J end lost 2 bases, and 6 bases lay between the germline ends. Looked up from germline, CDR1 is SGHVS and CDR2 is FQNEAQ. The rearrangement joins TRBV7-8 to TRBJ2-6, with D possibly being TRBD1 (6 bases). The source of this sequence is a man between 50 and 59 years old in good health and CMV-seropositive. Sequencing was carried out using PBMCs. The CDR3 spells CASSLGGPGANVLTF. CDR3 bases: TGTGCCAGCAGCTTAGGGGGGCCTGGGGCCAACGTCCTGACTTTC.